A selection of T cell receptor beta chains follows, all from one sample in a study of cytomegalovirus exposure and HLA in healthy donors. Assay: immunoSEQ multiplex PCR; the TCRdb copy retains only in-frame clones and omits some. The sample lists 100,000 to 150,000 clones; 80% were seen once. Specimen: PBMCs. All receptors come from a woman aged 40 to 55 in good health and CMV-seronegative. Each CDR3 is given with its conserved first and last residue. The order of the fields is D gene, V gene, J gene, CDR3 length, CDR3 protein, CDR3 DNA. The D gene is left open where the match is weak.

-,TRBV4-2,TRBJ2-7,13,CASSQYDSYEQYF,TGTGCCAGCAGCCAATACGACAGCTACGAGCAGTACTTC
-,TRBV15,TRBJ2-2,16,CATSRDAGSSTGELFF,TGTGCCACCAGCAGAGATGCAGGGTCGAGCACCGGGGAGCTGTTTTTT
-,TRBV10-3,TRBJ1-1,15,CAISESRAEDTEAFF,TGTGCCATCAGTGAGTCGAGGGCCGAGGACACTGAAGCTTTCTTT
TRBD2,TRBV27,TRBJ2-7,18,CASSAGTAGTSGYYEQYF,TGTGCCAGCAGTGCGGGGACGGCCGGGACTAGCGGCTACTACGAGCAGTACTTC
TRBD2,TRBV2,TRBJ2-1,15,CASSATSGSYNEQFF,TGTGCCAGCAGTGCGACTAGCGGGAGTTACAATGAGCAGTTCTTC
TRBD1,TRBV7-6,TRBJ2-3,16,CASSLGGTGRADTQYF,TGTGCCAGCAGCTTAGGAGGGACAGGACGGGCAGATACGCAGTATTTT
-,TRBV5-1,TRBJ2-3,15,CASSLQGLGTDTQYF,TGCGCCAGCAGCTTACAGGGATTAGGCACAGATACGCAGTATTTT
-,TRBV2,TRBJ1-6,16,CASSTNRGTAFSPLHF,TGTGCCAGCAGCACTAACCGGGGGACTGCCTTTTCACCCCTCCACTTT
TRBD1,TRBV4-1,TRBJ2-6,19,CASSRDRVVSLSGANVLTF,TGCGCCAGCAGTAGGGACAGGGTTGTCTCCCTCTCTGGGGCCAACGTCCTGACTTTC
-,TRBV7-9,TRBJ1-1,15,CASSLGPRGNTEAFF,TGTGCCAGCAGCTTAGGGCCCCGGGGGAACACTGAAGCTTTCTTT
TRBD2,TRBV19,TRBJ2-7,14,CASSTWGGTYEQYF,TGTGCCAGTAGTACCTGGGGGGGTACCTACGAGCAGTACTTC
-,TRBV27,TRBJ1-5,14,CASSLYRGNQPQHF,TGTGCCAGCAGTTTATACAGGGGCAATCAGCCCCAGCATTTT
TRBD2,TRBV4-2,TRBJ2-2,15,CASSHGRGYTGELFF,TGTGCCAGCAGCCACGGGCGGGGGTACACCGGGGAGCTGTTTTTT
-,TRBV4-1,TRBJ1-1,17,CASSQEERAAMNTEAFF,TGCGCCAGCAGCCAAGAGGAGCGGGCGGCCATGAACACTGAAGCTTTCTTT
TRBD1,TRBV10-3,TRBJ1-6,15,CAISESGQGDSPLHF,TGTGCCATCAGTGAGTCGGGACAGGGGGATTCACCCCTCCACTTT
TRBD1,TRBV2,TRBJ1-1,14,CASKTTGTNTEAFF,TGTGCCAGCAAAACGACAGGGACGAACACTGAAGCTTTCTTT
-,TRBV19,TRBJ2-7,19,CASSMSFPSLEAKSYEQYF,TGTGCCAGTAGTATGTCTTTCCCTAGCCTGGAGGCTAAGTCATACGAGCAGTACTTC
TRBD2,TRBV7-6,TRBJ2-7,16,CASSPTRAGGAGEQYF,TGTGCCAGCAGCCCTACCAGAGCGGGAGGGGCTGGCGAGCAGTACTTC
TRBD2,TRBV19,TRBJ2-7,15,CASSMGSGNSYEQYF,TGTGCCAGTAGTATGGGTAGCGGGAACTCCTACGAGCAGTACTTC
TRBD2,TRBV28,TRBJ2-1,16,CASSPRSGVSYNEQFF,TGTGCCAGCAGCCCCAGGAGCGGGGTCTCCTACAATGAGCAGTTCTTC
TRBD2,TRBV2,TRBJ2-5,19,CASSGAGLAGVPHQETQYF,TGTGCCAGCAGTGGAGCGGGACTAGCGGGAGTCCCTCACCAAGAGACCCAGTACTTC
-,TRBV7-9,TRBJ2-7,13,CASSWVGTFEQYF,TGTGCCAGCAGCTGGGTGGGGACTTTCGAGCAGTACTTC
-,TRBV6-6,TRBJ2-7,13,CASSYSGVYEQYF,TGTGCCAGCAGTTACTCAGGGGTCTACGAGCAGTACTTC
-,TRBV13,TRBJ1-2,13,CASSLTGPNGYTF,TGTGCCAGCAGTCTCACAGGCCCCAATGGCTACACCTTC
-,TRBV29-1,TRBJ1-2,11,CSSGGSYGYPF,TGCAGCTCGGGGGGATCCTATGGCTACCCCTTC
-,TRBV28,TRBJ1-6,15,CASRVPAGENSPLHF,TGTGCCAGCAGGGTCCCGGCAGGGGAGAATTCACCCCTCCACTTT
-,TRBV5-4,TRBJ2-5,15,CASSFQQRAGETQYF,TGTGCCAGCAGCTTTCAGCAGCGCGCCGGAGAGACCCAGTACTTC
-,TRBV12-5,TRBJ2-3,17,CASGLSLRLEGWDTQYF,TGTGCTAGTGGTTTGAGTCTCCGACTAGAGGGGTGGGATACGCAGTATTTT
TRBD2,TRBV5-1,TRBJ2-7,16,CASRPTSGGAVYEQYF,TGCGCCAGCAGGCCCACTAGCGGGGGGGCCGTCTACGAGCAGTACTTC
-,TRBV6-1,TRBJ2-5,13,CASSDPGSEEQYF,TGTGCCAGCAGTGATCCGGGATCCGAGGAGCAGTACTTC
-,TRBV7-5,TRBJ2-7,14,CARSLARIVHEQYF,TGTGCCAGAAGCTTGGCACGAATCGTACACGAGCAGTACTTC
TRBD2,TRBV15,TRBJ2-7,15,CATSGPSGRKYEQYF,TGTGCCACCAGCGGCCCCAGCGGGAGGAAGTACGAGCAGTACTTC
TRBD1,TRBV2,TRBJ1-4,14,CATRQGATNEKLFF,TGTGCCACGAGACAGGGGGCAACTAATGAAAAACTGTTTTTT
TRBD2,TRBV4-3,TRBJ2-3,14,CASSLAGVGDTQYF,TGCGCCAGCAGCCTAGCGGGAGTGGGAGATACGCAGTATTTT
-,TRBV29-1,TRBJ1-2,15,CSVGLGGDGNYGYTF,TGCAGCGTGGGACTTGGAGGGGACGGTAACTATGGCTACACCTTC
-,TRBV6-5,TRBJ1-6,15,CASSYSEPSRSPLHF,TGTGCCAGCAGTTACTCGGAACCGTCTAGATCACCCCTCCACTTT
-,TRBV27,TRBJ2-1,15,CASSLRETSYNEQFF,TGTGCCAGCAGTTTGAGGGAGACCTCCTACAATGAGCAGTTCTTC
TRBD2,TRBV6-6,TRBJ2-5,14,CASSATSVQETQYF,TGTGCCAGCAGTGCGACTAGCGTACAAGAGACCCAGTACTTC
TRBD1,TRBV10-1,TRBJ1-3,15,CASSGGQGDRNTIYF,TGCGCCAGCAGTGGGGGACAGGGGGATCGAAACACCATATATTTT
-,TRBV7-2,TRBJ2-1,14,CASSFLGSYNEQFF,TGTGCCAGCAGCTTCCTAGGCTCCTACAATGAGCAGTTCTTC
-,TRBV6-6,TRBJ2-2,15,CASSRLDGETGELFF,TGTGCCAGCAGTCGACTAGACGGGGAGACCGGGGAGCTGTTTTTT
-,TRBV4-3,TRBJ1-1,15,CASSQVSRSNTEAFF,TGCGCCAGCAGCCAAGTTTCCAGGTCGAACACTGAAGCTTTCTTT
-,TRBV27,TRBJ2-2,12,CASSPSTGELFF,TGTGCCAGCAGTCCTAGTACCGGGGAGCTGTTTTTT